The rows below give T cell receptor beta chains drawn from one sample of a study of beta chain features in type 1 diabetes. The table came from immunoSEQ multiplex PCR; TCRdb's copy has only in-frame clones and leaves some out. The sample holds 640,000 or so clones, roughly an eighth seen once. Sequencing input: naive CD4+ T cells from blood. The receptors shown here come from a man between 18 and 35 years old with type 1 diabetes. CDR3s include the opening cysteine and the closing phenylalanine or tryptophan. Each record gives: D gene, V gene, J gene, clone size, CDR3 DNA, CDR3 protein. A D gene is named only where the DNA matches it firmly. Not all rows give a size; the values are once, few, many and, for expanded clones, a class.

D: NA
V: TRBV5-4
J: TRBJ1-1
size: few
DNA: TGTGCCAGCCACCTGACAGGCATGAACACTGAAGCTTTCTTT
CDR3: CASHLTGMNTEAFF

D: NA
V: TRBV29-1
J: TRBJ2-5
size: NA
DNA: TGCAGCGTTGAAGCGTCAGGGGAGACCCAGTACTTC
CDR3: CSVEASGETQYF

D: TRBD1
V: TRBV6-5
J: TRBJ2-5
size: NA
DNA: TGTGCCAGCAGTTACCCGCCCGGACAGGGTCAAGAGACCCAGTACTTC
CDR3: CASSYPPGQGQETQYF

D: NA
V: TRBV6-5
J: TRBJ2-5
size: few
DNA: TGTGCCAGCAGCCCCAACCCTCGCCGGGAGACCCAGTACTTC
CDR3: CASSPNPRRETQYF

D: TRBD1
V: TRBV2
J: TRBJ2-3
size: few
DNA: TGTGCCAGCATTACAGGGGGTCCGGGAGGCACAGATACGCAGTATTTT
CDR3: CASITGGPGGTDTQYF

D: NA
V: TRBV29-1
J: TRBJ2-7
size: NA
DNA: TGCAGCGTCGCGCCGAATACGCCCTACGAGCAGTACTTC
CDR3: CSVAPNTPYEQYF

D: NA
V: TRBV28
J: TRBJ2-7
size: many
DNA: TGTGCCAGCAGTTTATACTCCTACGAGCAGTACTTC
CDR3: CASSLYSYEQYF

D: TRBD1
V: TRBV15
J: TRBJ2-1
size: NA
DNA: TGTGCCACCAGCCCGGGGACAGCCTACAATGAGCAGTTCTTC
CDR3: CATSPGTAYNEQFF

D: NA
V: TRBV7-9
J: TRBJ2-3
size: few
DNA: TGTGCCAGCAGCTTACCATCAGCCGTCTTAGATACGCAGTATTTT
CDR3: CASSLPSAVLDTQYF

D: NA
V: TRBV7-2
J: TRBJ1-1
size: NA
DNA: TGTGCCAGCAGCCTAACAGGGATGAACACTGAAGCTTTCTTT
CDR3: CASSLTGMNTEAFF

D: NA
V: TRBV6-5
J: TRBJ2-1
size: NA
DNA: TGTGCCAGCAGTTACGCGGCAGACCTCTACAATGAGCAGTTCTTC
CDR3: CASSYAADLYNEQFF

D: TRBD2
V: TRBV10-3
J: TRBJ2-5
size: NA
DNA: TGTGCCATCAGTGAGTCGTCTAGCGGACGAGAGACCCAGTACTTC
CDR3: CAISESSSGRETQYF

D: NA
V: TRBV10-2
J: TRBJ2-7
size: few
DNA: TGCGCCAGCAGCCACGGGACCGGCCCTGGCGAGCAGTACTTC
CDR3: CASSHGTGPGEQYF

D: NA
V: TRBV9
J: TRBJ1-6
size: few
DNA: TGTGCCAGCAGCGTAGGCGGCAGTGCGATCTATAATTCACCCCTCCACTTT
CDR3: CASSVGGSAIYNSPLHF

D: NA
V: TRBV28
J: TRBJ1-2
size: few
DNA: TGTGCCAGCAGCTCCGGGACGCTCGGCTACACCTTC
CDR3: CASSSGTLGYTF

D: NA
V: TRBV28
J: TRBJ2-3
size: NA
DNA: TGTGCCAGCAGTTTATGGGCGGGTAGCACAGATACGCAGTATTTT
CDR3: CASSLWAGSTDTQYF

D: NA
V: TRBV6-1
J: TRBJ2-3
size: NA
DNA: TGTGCCAGCAGTGAAGCCCGGGCAGATACGCAGTATTTT
CDR3: CASSEARADTQYF

D: NA
V: TRBV7-9
J: TRBJ1-2
size: few
DNA: TGTGCCAGCAGCTTAGGGGAGAGTTGGGGCTACACCTTC
CDR3: CASSLGESWGYTF

D: TRBD2
V: TRBV6-6
J: TRBJ2-2
size: few
DNA: TGTGCCAGCAGTTTCACGACTAGCGGGACCGAGCTGTTTTTT
CDR3: CASSFTTSGTELFF